This T cell receptor (beta chain) appears in the sequencing data of a study of T cell changes during pregnancy in multiple sclerosis. Profiling relied on immunoSEQ multiplex PCR, and the TCRdb table lists in-frame clones only, not all of them. The top ten clones hold under 0.85% of a sample with fewer than 90,000 clones, about 94% of them seen once. The TCR sequence derives from a female donor with multiple sclerosis, enrolled in a pregnancy study. The sequenced sample was peripheral blood, obtained in the third trimester of pregnancy.

This CDR3 is CASSVSRDGYEQYF. CDR3 bases: TGTGCCAGCAGCGTATCGCGGGACGGCTACGAGCAGTACTTC. The chain has TRBV9 and TRBJ2-7; D may be TRBD2 (6 bases). CDR1 is SGDLS and CDR2 is YYNGEE in the germline V gene. V was pared by 1 base and J by 3 bases, with 11 bases between. The CDR3 contains 14 residues.